This T cell receptor beta chain was captured in a study of T cell changes during pregnancy in multiple sclerosis. The CDR3 sequence is 15 residues long. J lost 6 bases, V lost 4 bases, and 10 bases had no gene match. Germline V CDR1 and CDR2: SGHVS, FNYEAQ. Generated by immunoSEQ multiplex PCR, the TCRdb table keeps only in-frame clones and is missing some. Of around 35,000 clones listed, around nine tenths are singletons. The source of this sequence is a female donor with multiple sclerosis, enrolled in a pregnancy study. J is TRBJ2-7 and V is TRBV7-6; TRBD1 matches at 9 bases. The input for sequencing was CD8+ T cells from peripheral blood mononuclear cells, taken in the first trimester of pregnancy. The CDR3 sequence: CASSSRDREKGEQYF. The CDR3 coding sequence is TGTGCCAGCAGCTCCCGGGACAGGGAAAAGGGCGAGCAGTACTTC.